These 11 T cell receptor beta chains originate from one sample sequenced in a study of OX40 agonist ivuxolimab in advanced cancers. Library construction relied on the immunoSEQ multiplex PCR assay. The clones in this table, taken by TCRdb from immuneACCESS, are in-frame only. Not every clone is retained; where verified, under half of the shortfall comes from an unresolved V gene, and the cause of the rest is unknown. Within this sample are roughly 16,000 clones, with less than 85% of them counted one time only. In total, the top ten clones hold about 47% of the sample. The sample here was CD4+ or CD8+ T cells sorted from blood, taken in a trial of the OX40 agonist ivuxolimab. These receptors were taken from an adult with an advanced solid tumor such as melanoma, head and neck, liver or kidney cancer.

This chain joins TRBV5-1 and TRBJ1-1; 8 bases map to TRBD1. In germline, CDR1 is SGHRS, CDR2 YFSETQ. V was clipped by 3 bases and J by 0 bases; unmatched bases: 7. The CDR3 runs 16 residues. In nucleotides, the CDR3 is TGCGCCAGCAGCTCACCCGGGACAGGATTGAACACTGAAGCTTTCTTT. Translating gives CASSSPGTGLNTEAFF.

The CDR3: CASSPPWRDSEAFF. The CDR3 nucleotides read TGTGCCAGCAGCCCTCCGTGGCGAGATTCTGAAGCTTTCTTT. The chain uses TRBV7-8 and TRBJ1-1, with D unclear. CDR1 SGHVS and CDR2 FQNEAQ come from the germline V gene. CDR3 length equals 14 residues. V shed 5 bases and J shed 6 bases, with 16 bases lying between them.

The rearrangement joins TRBV29-1 to TRBJ2-3; 8 nucleotides match TRBD2. The ends lost 6 bases at V and 10 bases at J; junction bases unmatched: 15. There are 14 residues in the CDR3. Germline values: CDR1 SQVTM, CDR2 ANQGSEA. This CDR3 reads CSVDPAGGSSPQYF. The DNA of the CDR3 is TGCAGCGTCGACCCGGCGGGGGGCAGTTCACCGCAGTATTTT.

V and J are TRBV9 and TRBJ2-5; 7 bases map to TRBD2. The CDR3 is 17 amino acids. From germline, CDR1 is SGDLS and CDR2 YYNGEE. With V trimmed by 4 bases and J by 5 bases, 17 bases remained unmatched. The CDR3 DNA reads as TGTGCCAGCAGCATCACAACAGGACTAGGGGAGGGGGAGACCCAGTACTTC. Protein: CASSITTGLGEGETQYF.

The V and J genes are TRBV6-6 and TRBJ2-7, with D maybe TRBD2 (5 bases). This CDR3 contains 13 residues. Germline CDR1 and CDR2: MNHNY and SVGAGI (reference sequence). Trimming pared 2 bases from V and 0 bases from J, leaving 5 bases between. In DNA, the CDR3 is TGTGCCAGCAGTTACGGACTCTCCTACGAGCAGTACTTC. This translates into CASSYGLSYEQYF.

V is TRBV5-1 and J is TRBJ2-2, with D tentatively TRBD1 (5 bases). The germline V gene encodes CDR1 SGHRS and CDR2 YFSETQ. The CDR3 is 14 residues long. V was shortened by 2 bases and J by 1 base, with 6 bases between the two germline ends. The CDR3 nucleotides read TGCGCCAGCAGCTTTCAGGGGAACACCGGGGAGCTGTTTTTT. It encodes CASSFQGNTGELFF.

The chain has TRBV7-9 and TRBJ2-7; no definite D call. Per germline, CDR1 SEHNR and CDR2 FQNEAQ (reference sequence). Trimming pared 6 bases from V and 3 bases from J, leaving 12 bases between. The length of the CDR3 is 13 residues. The CDR3 nucleotides are TGTGCCAGCAGTCTCGGGCCTTACTACGAGCAGTACTTC. Residues: CASSLGPYYEQYF. The variable domain in full, with the rest retrieved from reference TRBV7-9 and TRBJ2-7, is DTGVSQNPRHKITKRGQNVTFRCDPISEHNRLYWYRQTLGQGPEFLTYFQNEAQLEKSRLLSDRFSAERPKGSFSTLEIQRTEQGDSAMYLCASSLGPYYEQYFGPGTRLTVT.

The V gene is TRBV7-9, the J gene TRBJ2-7; 8 bases match TRBD2. CDR3 size: 13 residues. Germline V gene lookup returns CDR1 SEHNR and CDR2 FQNEAQ (reference sequence). Germline trimming cut 5 bases from V and 4 bases from J; bases unmatched to any gene: 4. CDR3: CASSPSSGYEQYF. The CDR3 DNA reads TGTGCCAGCAGCCCCTCTAGCGGGTACGAGCAGTACTTC. Using reference TRBV7-9 and TRBJ2-7 for the parts outside the CDR3, the full variable domain is DTGVSQNPRHKITKRGQNVTFRCDPISEHNRLYWYRQTLGQGPEFLTYFQNEAQLEKSRLLSDRFSAERPKGSFSTLEIQRTEQGDSAMYLCASSPSSGYEQYFGPGTRLTVT.

The chain links TRBV4-2 to TRBJ2-7; either TRBD1 or TRBD2 may supply D (6 bases each). Per the germline V gene, CDR1 is LGHNA and CDR2 is YNFKEQ. Trimming pared 0 bases from V and 3 bases from J, leaving 12 bases between. This CDR3 spans 15 amino acids. The CDR3 region has the DNA TGTGCCAGCAGCCAAGATCTAGGGGGAGGCTACGAGCAGTACTTC. The encoded protein is CASSQDLGGGYEQYF.

This chain links TRBV4-3 with TRBJ2-7; 13 positions agree with TRBD2. V was pared by 5 bases and J by 3 bases, with 4 bases of the junction left unmatched. Germline V gene data show CDR1 as LGHNA and CDR2 as YSLEER. The CDR3 consists of 15 residues. The CDR3 sequence: CASSSWTSGSYEQYF. DNA of the CDR3: TGCGCCAGCAGCTCTTGGACTAGCGGGAGCTACGAGCAGTACTTC.

This clone has only one observation. The chain links TRBV5-4 to TRBJ2-5; the D gene is possibly TRBD1 (6 bases). V was cut by 4 bases and J by 13 bases, with 14 bases left in between. This CDR3 comprises 11 residues. Germline CDR1 and CDR2: SGHNT and YYREEE (reference sequence). CDR3 amino acids: CASSAQGHLYF. The DNA for the CDR3 is TGTGCCAGCAGCGCACAGGGTCACCTGTACTTC.